This T cell receptor beta chain is drawn from a study of lymphopenia after photon versus proton radiotherapy. Whole-study findings and limits: Post-nadir TCR diversity decline inversely tracked overall survival among those who died. After lymphocyte nadir, photon-treated repertoires showed oligoclonal expansion, especially CD8+ Temra.

Worth noting for this clone: The target antigen is unknown.

The CDR3 sequence is 14 residues long. The ends were cut back, 6 bases at V and 5 bases at J, with 13 bases in the middle. The germline gives CDR1 SNHLY, CDR2 FYNNEI. Repertoires were generated with immunoSEQ multiplex PCR, while TCRdb's copy carries only in-frame clones and drops some. The sample lists 30,000 to 40,000 clones, around 90% occurring once. V is TRBV2 and J is TRBJ2-2; no firm D call. This TCR was sampled from a man in his 60s with cholangiocarcinoma. The sequences come from peripheral blood, collected from a patient treated with photon-based radiotherapy. The chain's CDR3 is CASSPGVGTGELFF. Written as DNA, the CDR3 is TGTGCCAGCAGCCCTGGGGTGGGGACCGGGGAGCTGTTTTTT.